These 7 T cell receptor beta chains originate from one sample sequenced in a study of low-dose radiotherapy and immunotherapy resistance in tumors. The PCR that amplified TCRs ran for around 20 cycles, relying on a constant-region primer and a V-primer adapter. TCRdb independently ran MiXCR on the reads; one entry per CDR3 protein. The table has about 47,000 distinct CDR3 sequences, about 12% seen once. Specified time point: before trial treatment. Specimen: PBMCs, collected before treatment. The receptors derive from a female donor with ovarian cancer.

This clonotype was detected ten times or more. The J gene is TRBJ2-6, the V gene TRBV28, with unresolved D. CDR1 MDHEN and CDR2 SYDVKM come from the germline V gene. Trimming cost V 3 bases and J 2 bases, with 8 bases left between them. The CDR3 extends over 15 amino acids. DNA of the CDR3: TGTGCCAGCAGTTTGAAGGCAGCTGGGGCCAACGTCCTGACTTTC. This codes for CASSLKAAGANVLTF.

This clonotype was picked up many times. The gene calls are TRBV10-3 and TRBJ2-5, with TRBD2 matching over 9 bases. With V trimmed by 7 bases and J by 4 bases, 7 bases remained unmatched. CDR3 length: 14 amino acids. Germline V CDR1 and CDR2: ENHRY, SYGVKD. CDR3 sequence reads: CAITRGGAGETQYF. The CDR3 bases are TGTGCCATCACTCGCGGGGGGGCCGGAGAGACCCAGTACTTC.

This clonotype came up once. The chain's CDR3 is CASSYTTGELFF. CDR3 nucleotides: TGTGCCAGCAGTTACACCACCGGGGAGCTGTTTTTT. The chain combines TRBV6-6 with TRBJ2-2, with D unresolved. The CDR3 is 12 residues long. V was clipped by 2 bases and J by 4 bases, with 2 bases between them. Looked up from germline, CDR1 is MNHNY and CDR2 is SVGAGI (reference sequence).

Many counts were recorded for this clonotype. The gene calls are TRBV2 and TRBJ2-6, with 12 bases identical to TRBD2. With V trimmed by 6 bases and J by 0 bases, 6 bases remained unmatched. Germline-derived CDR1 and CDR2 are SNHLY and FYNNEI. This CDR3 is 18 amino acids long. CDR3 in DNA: TGTGCCAGCAGGGAGACTAGCGGGGGACGCTCTGGGGCCAACGTCCTGACTTTC. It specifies CASRETSGGRSGANVLTF.

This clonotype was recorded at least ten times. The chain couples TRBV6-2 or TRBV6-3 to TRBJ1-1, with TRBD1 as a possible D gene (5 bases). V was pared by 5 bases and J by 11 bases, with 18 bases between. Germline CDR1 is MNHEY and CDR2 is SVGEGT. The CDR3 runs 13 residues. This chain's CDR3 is CASSADISTRAFF. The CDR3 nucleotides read TGTGCCAGCAGTGCGGACATATCCACGAGGGCTTTCTTT.

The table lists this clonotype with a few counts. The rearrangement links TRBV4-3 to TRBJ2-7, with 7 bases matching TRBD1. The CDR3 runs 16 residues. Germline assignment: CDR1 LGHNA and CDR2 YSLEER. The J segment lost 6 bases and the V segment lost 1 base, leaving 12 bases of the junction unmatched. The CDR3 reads CASSQGLGQPLGEQYF. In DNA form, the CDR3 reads TGCGCCAGCAGCCAAGGCTTGGGACAGCCCCTCGGCGAGCAGTACTTC.

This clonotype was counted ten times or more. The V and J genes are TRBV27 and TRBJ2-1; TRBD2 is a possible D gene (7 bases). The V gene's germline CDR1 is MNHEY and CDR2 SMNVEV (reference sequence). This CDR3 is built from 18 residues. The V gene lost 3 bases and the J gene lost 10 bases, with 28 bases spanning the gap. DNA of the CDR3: TGTGCCAGCAGTTTCCGTCACCCTCGGGGGGCCCCATTGTGGGAGCAGTTCTTC. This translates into CASSFRHPRGAPLWEQFF.